This T cell receptor (beta chain) was captured by sequencing in a study of shared clonotypes between healthy human individuals. This clone showed up just once. Other DNA sequences within the sample encode an identical CDR3. Sequencing used immunoSEQ multiplex PCR; TCRdb keeps in-frame clones, though not all of them. The sample gives roughly 2 million clones, approximately 96% of which show up once; 0.13% is in the top ten. This CDR3 spans 13 amino acids. Looked up from germline, CDR1 is KGHSH and CDR2 is LQKENI. V was shortened by 3 bases and J by 3 bases, with 9 bases between the two germline ends. Sequencing was performed on naive CD4+ T cells sorted from blood. The subset is: CD45RA+ positively selected. The receptor was isolated from a man younger than 35 in good health. V usage is TRBV18 and J usage is TRBJ2-7, with D hard to call. DNA of the CDR3: TGTGCCAGCTCACCCGGGTCTTTCTACGAGCAGTACTTC. Its translation: CASSPGSFYEQYF.